This T cell receptor (beta chain) emerged from a study of OX40 agonist ivuxolimab in advanced cancers. The overall study: At 0.01 to 10 mg/kg, ivuxolimab was administered intravenously to patients every 2 weeks.

Method: immunoSEQ multiplex PCR; TCRdb's copy keeps in-frame clones and lacks some. The sample records 45,000 to 50,000 clones, roughly 90% being singletons. Concerning this clone itself: Its antigen is still unknown.

Trimming cost V 0 bases and J 5 bases, with 12 bases left between them. Germline V lookup: CDR1 SGHRS, CDR2 YFSETQ. This CDR3 is built from 15 residues. Notes on the study in general: Partial responders at 0.1-3.0 mg/kg showed near-lowest clonal expansion. Clonal expansion was seen in CD4+ and CD8+ blood T cells by week 6 at 0.1 to 3.0 mg/kg.

J is TRBJ2-1 and V is TRBV5-1; D remains unclear. The specimen comprised CD4+ or CD8+ T cells sorted from blood, sampled in a trial of the OX40 agonist ivuxolimab. The sequence derives from an adult with an advanced solid tumor such as melanoma, head and neck, liver or kidney cancer. This CDR3 reads CASSLVGYSNNEQFF. DNA of the CDR3: TGCGCCAGCAGCTTGGTCGGGTACAGTAACAATGAGCAGTTCTTC.